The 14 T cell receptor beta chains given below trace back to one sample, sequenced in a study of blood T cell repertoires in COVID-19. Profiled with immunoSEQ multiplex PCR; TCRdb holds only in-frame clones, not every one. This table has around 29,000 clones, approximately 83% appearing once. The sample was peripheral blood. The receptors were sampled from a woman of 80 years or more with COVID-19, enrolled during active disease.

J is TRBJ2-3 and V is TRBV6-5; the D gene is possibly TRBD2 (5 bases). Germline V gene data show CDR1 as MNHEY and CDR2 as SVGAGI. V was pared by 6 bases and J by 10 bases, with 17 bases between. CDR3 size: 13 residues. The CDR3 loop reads CASRSGRVGAQYF. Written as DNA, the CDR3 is TGTGCCAGCAGATCCGGGCGGGTTGGGGCGCAGTATTTT.

The CDR3 nucleotides are TGTGCCACCAGCAGAGATCGCGCAAAAAACATTCAGTACTTC. Its protein is CATSRDRAKNIQYF. The J gene is TRBJ2-4, the V gene TRBV15; D gene ambiguous. Germline V gene sequence: CDR1 LNHNV, CDR2 YYDKDF (reference sequence). This CDR3 contains 14 residues. V was shortened by 0 bases and J by 4 bases, with 7 bases between the two germline ends.

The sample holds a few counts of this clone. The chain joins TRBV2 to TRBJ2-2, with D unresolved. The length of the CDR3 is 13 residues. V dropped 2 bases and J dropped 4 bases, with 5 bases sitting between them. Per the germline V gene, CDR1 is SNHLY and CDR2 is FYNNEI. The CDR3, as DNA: TGTGCCAGCAGTGAATCCGGCACCGGGGAGCTGTTTTTT. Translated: CASSESGTGELFF. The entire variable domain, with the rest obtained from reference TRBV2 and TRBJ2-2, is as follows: EPEVTQTPSHQVTQMGQEVILRCVPISNHLYFYWYRQILGQKVEFLVSFYNNEISEKSEIFDDQFSVERPDGSNFTLKIRSTKLEDSAMYFCASSESGTGELFFGEGSRLTVL.

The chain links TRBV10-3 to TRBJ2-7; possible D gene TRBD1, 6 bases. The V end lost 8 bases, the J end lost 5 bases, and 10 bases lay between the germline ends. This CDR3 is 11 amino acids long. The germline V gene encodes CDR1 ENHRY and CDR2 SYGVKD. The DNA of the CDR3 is TGTGCCATCGGACAGACTAACGAGCAGTACTTC. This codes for CAIGQTNEQYF.

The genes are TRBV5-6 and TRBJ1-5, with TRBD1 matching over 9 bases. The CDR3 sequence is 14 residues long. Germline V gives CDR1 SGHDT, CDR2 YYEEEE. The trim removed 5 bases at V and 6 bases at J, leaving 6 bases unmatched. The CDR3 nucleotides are TGTGCCAGCAGTCAGGGACAGGGTGGTCAGCCCCAGCATTTT. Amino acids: CASSQGQGGQPQHF. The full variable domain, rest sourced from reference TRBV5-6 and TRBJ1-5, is DAGVTQSPTHLIKTRGQQVTLRCSPKSGHDTVSWYQQALGQGPQFIFQYYEEEERQRGNFPDRFSGHQFPNYSSELNVNALLLGDSALYLCASSQGQGGQPQHFGDGTRLSIL.

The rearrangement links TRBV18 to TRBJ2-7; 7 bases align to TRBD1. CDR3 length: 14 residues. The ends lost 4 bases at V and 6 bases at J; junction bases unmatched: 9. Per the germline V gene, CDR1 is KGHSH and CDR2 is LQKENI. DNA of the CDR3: TGTGCCAGCTCACGCGGACAGGCCCGAGGCGAGCAGTACTTC. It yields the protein CASSRGQARGEQYF. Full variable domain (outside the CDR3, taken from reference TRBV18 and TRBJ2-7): NAGVMQNPRHLVRRRGQEARLRCSPMKGHSHVYWYRQLPEEGLKFMVYLQKENIIDESGMPKERFSAEFPKEGPSILRIQQVVRGDSAAYFCASSRGQARGEQYFGPGTRLTVT.

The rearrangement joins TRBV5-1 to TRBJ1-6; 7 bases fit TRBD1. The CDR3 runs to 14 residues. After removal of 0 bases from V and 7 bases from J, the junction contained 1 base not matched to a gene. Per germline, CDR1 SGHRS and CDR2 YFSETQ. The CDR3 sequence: CASSLGTGNSPLHF. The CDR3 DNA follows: TGCGCCAGCAGCTTGGGGACAGGAAATTCACCCCTCCACTTT.

The CDR3 is CASSRLAGATDTQYF. The CDR3 bases are TGTGCCAGCAGCAGACTAGCGGGGGCCACAGATACGCAGTATTTT. The chain has TRBV7-2 and TRBJ2-3; 12 bases are a match to TRBD2. Germline V CDR1 and CDR2: SGHTA, FQGNSA. The CDR3 covers 15 residues. V lost 5 bases, J lost 2 bases, and 2 bases stayed unmatched.

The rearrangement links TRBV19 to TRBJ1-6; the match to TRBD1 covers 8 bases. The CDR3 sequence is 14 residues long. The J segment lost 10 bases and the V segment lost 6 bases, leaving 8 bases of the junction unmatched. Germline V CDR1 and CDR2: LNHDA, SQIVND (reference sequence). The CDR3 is CASRTAGTGSPLHF. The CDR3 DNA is TGTGCCAGTAGAACCGCCGGGACAGGCTCACCCCTCCACTTT.

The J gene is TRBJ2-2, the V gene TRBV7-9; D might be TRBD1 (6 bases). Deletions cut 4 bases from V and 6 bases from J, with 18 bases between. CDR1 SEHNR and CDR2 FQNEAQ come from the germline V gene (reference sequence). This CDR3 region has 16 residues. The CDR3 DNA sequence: TGTGCCAGCAGCTGGGACCTGACAGGTTTATCCGGGGAGCTGTTTTTT. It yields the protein CASSWDLTGLSGELFF.

In nucleotides, the CDR3 is TGTGCCAGCGTCACAGGGGGTAGTAAGGCTGAAGCTTTCTTT. Translated: CASVTGGSKAEAFF. This rearrangement joins TRBV2 to TRBJ1-1; 8 positions agree with TRBD1. CDR3 length: 14 amino acids. Per germline, CDR1 SNHLY and CDR2 FYNNEI. V was pared by 8 bases and J by 6 bases, with 11 bases of the junction left unmatched.

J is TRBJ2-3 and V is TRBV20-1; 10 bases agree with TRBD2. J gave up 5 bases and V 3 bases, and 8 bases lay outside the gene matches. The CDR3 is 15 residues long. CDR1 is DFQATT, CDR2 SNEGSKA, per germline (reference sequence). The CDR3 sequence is CSASQAGGLKDTQYF. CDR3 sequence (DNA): TGCAGTGCTAGTCAAGCGGGGGGGCTGAAAGATACGCAGTATTTT.

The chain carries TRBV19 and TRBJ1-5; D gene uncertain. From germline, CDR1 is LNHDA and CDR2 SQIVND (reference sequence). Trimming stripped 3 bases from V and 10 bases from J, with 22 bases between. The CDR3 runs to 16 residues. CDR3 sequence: CASSMGGRGPFIPQHF. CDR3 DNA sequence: TGTGCCAGTAGTATGGGAGGAAGAGGGCCCTTTATTCCCCAGCATTTT.

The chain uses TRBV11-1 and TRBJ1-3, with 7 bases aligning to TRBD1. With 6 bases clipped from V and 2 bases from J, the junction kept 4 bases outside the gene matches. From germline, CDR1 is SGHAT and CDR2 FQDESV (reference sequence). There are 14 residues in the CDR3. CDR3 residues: CASSLGTAGNTIYF. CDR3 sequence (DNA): TGTGCCAGCAGTCTCGGGACAGCTGGAAACACCATATATTTT.